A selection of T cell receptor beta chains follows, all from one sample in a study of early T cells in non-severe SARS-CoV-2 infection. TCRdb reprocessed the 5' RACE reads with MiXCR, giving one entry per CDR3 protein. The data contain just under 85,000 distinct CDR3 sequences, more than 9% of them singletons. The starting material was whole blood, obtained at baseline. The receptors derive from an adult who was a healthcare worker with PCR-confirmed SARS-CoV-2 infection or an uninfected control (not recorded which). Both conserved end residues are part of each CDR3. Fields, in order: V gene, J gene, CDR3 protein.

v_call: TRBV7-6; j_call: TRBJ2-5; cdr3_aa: CASSLRGAVETQYF
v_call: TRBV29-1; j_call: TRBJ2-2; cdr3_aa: CSVDRSNTGELFF
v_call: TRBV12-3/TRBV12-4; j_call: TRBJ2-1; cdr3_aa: CASSFGLAVASSYNEQFF
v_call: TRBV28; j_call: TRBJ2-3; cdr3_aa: CASRGSRGSTDTQYF
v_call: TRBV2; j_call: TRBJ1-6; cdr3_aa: CASSSGLPLHF
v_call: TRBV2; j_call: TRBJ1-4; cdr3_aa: CASRRRDRVATNEKLFF
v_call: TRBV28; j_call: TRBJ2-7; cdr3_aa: CASSTSGASSYEQYF
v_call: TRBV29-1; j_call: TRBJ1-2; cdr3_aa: CSVGRENYGYTF
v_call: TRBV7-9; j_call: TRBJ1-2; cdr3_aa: CASSPQSPYGYTF
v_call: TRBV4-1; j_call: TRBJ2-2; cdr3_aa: CASSQEDTVSGELFF